Sequencing of this T cell receptor beta chain was carried out in a study of blood T cells in healthy people across ages. Trimming took off 3 bases at V and 6 bases at J, with 12 bases between the two ends. Germline V CDR1 and CDR2: WNHNN, SYGVQD (reference sequence). The CDR3 has 14 amino acids. Sample-barcoded 5' priming and a J-beta primer mix drove a second PCR of roughly 6 to 12 cycles. TCRdb analysed the 5' RACE reads with MiXCR anew, one entry per CDR3 protein. The sample lists 500,000 to 650,000 distinct CDR3 sequences; 25% to 35% were seen once. The sample was also linked to a second study, of T cells of mothers and their children.

Sequencing was carried out using blood. The chain carries TRBV10-1 and TRBJ2-1; D is unclear. The sequence was collected from a boy aged 2 to 9 in good health. CDR3 amino acids: CASSENLSPNEQFF. The CDR3 DNA reads TGCGCCAGCAGTGAAAATCTGAGCCCCAATGAGCAGTTCTTC.